This T cell receptor (beta chain) was identified during a study of human T cells and chemical hapten exposure. Turning to the study itself: Patch testing was performed with 0.01% DPC on the upper back, with reading at 6 days. Patients were mainly female, each with alopecia areata, totalis or universalis.

One entry per CDR3 protein results from TCRdb running MiXCR on the RACE reads. The sample carries 150,000 to 200,000 distinct CDR3 sequences, roughly 15% recorded once. This CDR3 contains 14 residues. Germline CDR1 and CDR2: SQVTM and ANQGSEA. Germline trimming cut 7 bases from V and 7 bases from J; bases unmatched to any gene: 8. Described time point: patch test 1, 2 weeks after DPC sensitization. Treatment: therapeutic diphenylcyclopropenone sensitization with weekly scalp DPC. This sequence joins TRBV29-1 and TRBJ2-2; 11 nucleotides agree with TRBD1. Source: whole blood, taken in connection with sensitization to the hapten diphenylcyclopropenone (DPC). The source of this sequence is a woman younger than 45 with alopecia areata. Some clones in this sample may be carry-over from other donors' samples. The DNA for the CDR3 is TGCAGCGCCTTTGGGACAGGGGGGATCGGGGAGCTGTTTTTT. Translating it yields CSAFGTGGIGELFF.